The 30 T cell receptor beta chains reported below all come from one sample, sequenced in a study of T cell responses to AZD1222 COVID-19 vaccine. Profiling relied on immunoSEQ multiplex PCR, and the TCRdb table lists in-frame clones only, not all of them. The data show 150,000 or so clones, 90% to 95% seen once. This sample comprised peripheral blood, obtained on day 0 of AZD1222 vaccination. The receptors shown here come from an adult in good health.

The gene calls are TRBV7-2 and TRBJ2-3, with no clear D. Per the germline V gene, CDR1 is SGHTA and CDR2 is FQGNSA. The CDR3 has 18 residues. The V end was cut by 0 bases, the J end by 4 bases, with 20 bases between. CDR3 coding DNA: TGTGCCAGCAGCTTAGCCCAGACTGAGATGGGTTGGGCAGATACGCAGTATTTT. It specifies CASSLAQTEMGWADTQYF. Based on the CDR3 plus reference TRBV7-2 and TRBJ2-3, the full variable domain is GAGVSQSPSNKVTEKGKDVELRCDPISGHTALYWYRQSLGQGLEFLIYFQGNSAPDKSGLPSDRFSAERTGGSVSTLTIQRTQQEDSAVYLCASSLAQTEMGWADTQYFGPGTRLTVL.

The rearrangement joins TRBV29-1 to TRBJ1-4, with D perhaps TRBD1 (5 bases). Germline V gives CDR1 SQVTM, CDR2 ANQGSEA. Trimming took 6 bases from V and 1 from J, leaving 12 bases between them. The CDR3 sequence is 14 residues long. The CDR3 coding sequence is TGCAGCGTAGCAACAACAGGAACTAATGAAAAACTGTTTTTT. Amino acid sequence: CSVATTGTNEKLFF.

V and J are TRBV28 and TRBJ1-6, with no clear D. Germline V gene sequence: CDR1 MDHEN, CDR2 SYDVKM. V gave up 2 bases and J gave up 7 bases, with 9 bases separating them. This CDR3 is 14 amino acids long. This CDR3 is CASSLGRMNSPLHF. The CDR3 nucleotides read TGTGCCAGCAGTTTAGGGCGGATGAATTCACCCCTCCACTTT.

The CDR3 sequence is CATSVGGFNQPQHF. The CDR3 DNA is TGTGCCACCAGTGTTGGTGGGTTCAATCAGCCCCAGCATTTT. The V call is TRBV24-1, the J call TRBJ1-5; D is ambiguous. The CDR3 is made up of 14 amino acids. The V gene lost 5 bases and the J gene lost 3 bases, with 10 bases spanning the gap. Germline lookup yields CDR1 KGHDR and CDR2 SFDVKD.

This sequence joins TRBV11-3 and TRBJ1-5; no clear D gene. V lost 9 bases to trimming and J lost 0 bases, with 12 bases between them. The germline V gene has CDR1 SGHNT and CDR2 YENEEA. This CDR3 is 14 amino acids long. The CDR3 spells CARNDWFSNQPQHF. The CDR3 DNA sequence: TGTGCCAGAAACGACTGGTTTAGCAATCAGCCCCAGCATTTT.

This chain uses TRBV7-3 with TRBJ1-2, with D perhaps matching TRBD1 (5 bases). Germline-derived CDR1 and CDR2 are SGHTA and FQGTGA. V shed 1 base and J shed 6 bases, with 15 bases lying between them. The CDR3 totals 15 residues. The CDR3 reads CASSLNGAAIDGYTF. DNA of the CDR3: TGTGCCAGCAGCTTAAATGGGGCAGCAATCGATGGCTACACCTTC.

The gene calls are TRBV6-5 and TRBJ2-1; maybe TRBD1 (5 bases). The germline gives CDR1 MNHEY, CDR2 SVGAGI. V gave up 7 bases and J gave up 8 bases, with 12 bases separating them. CDR3 length: 12 residues. The CDR3, as DNA: TGTGCCAGCAACGGCCAGGGCTATGAGCAGTTCTTC. Amino acids: CASNGQGYEQFF.

The J gene is TRBJ2-7, the V gene TRBV6-2 or TRBV6-3; D perhaps matches TRBD1 (6 bases). Between the trimmed V and J ends, which lost 2 bases and 3 bases, there was a span of 11 bases. CDR1 and CDR2 (germline): MNHEY, SVGEGT. This CDR3 comprises 14 residues. CDR3 in amino acids: CASSYTGPLYEQYF. CDR3 DNA: TGTGCCAGCAGTTACACAGGGCCCCTCTACGAGCAGTACTTC.

V and J are TRBV6-5 and TRBJ1-2; TRBD1 aligns across 7 bases. Germline CDR1 reads MNHEY; CDR2 reads SVGAGI. There are 14 residues in the CDR3. J was trimmed by 4 bases and V by 2 bases; bases with no gene match: 4. The CDR3, as DNA: TGTGCCAGCAGTTACGCAGGGACAGTCTATGGCTACACCTTC. It is translated as CASSYAGTVYGYTF.

This chain links TRBV5-1 with TRBJ2-3; 9 bases are a match to TRBD1. Germline values: CDR1 SGHRS, CDR2 YFSETQ. J was trimmed by 4 bases and V by 5 bases; bases with no gene match: 5. The CDR3 spans 14 residues. In DNA form, the CDR3 reads TGCGCCAGCAGTGGACAGGGGATCGCAGATACGCAGTATTTT. Translated: CASSGQGIADTQYF.

J is TRBJ1-4 and V is TRBV4-1, with TRBD1 identical over 7 bases. The CDR3 has 13 residues. The germline V gene encodes CDR1 MGHRA and CDR2 YSYEKL. Trimming cost V 7 bases and J 3 bases; bases outside gene matches: 2. CDR3 DNA: TGCGCCAGCAAGGGGGCGGCTAATGAAAAACTGTTTTTT. This codes for CASKGAANEKLFF.

V is TRBV2 and J is TRBJ2-3; 14 positions agree with TRBD2. CDR1 and CDR2 from the germline V gene are SNHLY and FYNNEI. This CDR3 spans 15 amino acids. Losses at the gene ends were 6 bases for V and 4 bases for J; bases not matched to a gene: 3. The CDR3 DNA follows: TGTGCCAGCAGGGGACTAGCGGGAGTCCCAGATACGCAGTATTTT. This translates into CASRGLAGVPDTQYF.

The chain has TRBV19 and TRBJ1-5; 8 positions agree with TRBD1. The junction had 2 bases not matched to a gene; V was cut back by 4 bases and J by 3 bases. Germline V lookup: CDR1 LNHDA, CDR2 SQIVND (reference sequence). The CDR3 is 14 residues long. DNA of the CDR3: TGTGCCAGTAGTACGACAGGGGACAATCAGCCCCAGCATTTT. Translating gives CASSTTGDNQPQHF.

This clone was seen only once. The chain recombines TRBV27 with TRBJ2-7, with 9 bases matching TRBD1. Per germline, CDR1 MNHEY and CDR2 SMNVEV (reference sequence). J lost 3 bases, V lost 4 bases, and 4 bases had no gene match. The CDR3 has 14 amino acids. CDR3 residues: CASSSGTGLYEQYF. As DNA, the CDR3 is TGTGCCAGCAGTTCCGGGACAGGGCTCTACGAGCAGTACTTC.

The chain employs TRBV19 and TRBJ1-1; 9 bases fit TRBD1. V was pared by 9 bases and J by 7 bases, with 12 bases of the junction left unmatched. Per the germline V gene, CDR1 is LNHDA and CDR2 is SQIVND (reference sequence). CDR3 length equals 14 residues. The CDR3 protein is CASQNQGTGFEAFF. The CDR3 DNA sequence: TGTGCCAGCCAAAATCAGGGGACAGGGTTTGAAGCTTTCTTT.

The chain couples TRBV27 to TRBJ1-3, with D unclear. The V and J ends lost 3 bases and 0 bases respectively, with 6 bases between them. Germline CDR1 reads MNHEY; CDR2 reads SMNVEV (reference sequence). The CDR3 has 14 residues. DNA of the CDR3: TGTGCCAGCAGTTTCGGAGGCTCTGGAAACACCATATATTTT. This sequence encodes CASSFGGSGNTIYF.

V gene TRBV4-2 combines with J gene TRBJ2-1; the D gene is possibly TRBD2 (5 bases). Germline CDR1 and CDR2: LGHNA and YNFKEQ. The V end was cut by 4 bases, the J end by 8 bases, with 15 bases between. CDR3 length: 14 residues. DNA of the CDR3: TGTGCCAGCAGCCGGAACGGACTGTCCGATGAGCAGTTCTTC. It encodes CASSRNGLSDEQFF.

The rearrangement uses TRBV11-3 and TRBJ1-2; tentative D call: TRBD1 (5 bases). Germline CDR1 is SGHNT and CDR2 is YENEEA. The CDR3 sequence is 13 residues long. Between the trimmed V and J ends, which lost 5 bases and 8 bases, there was a span of 15 bases. The CDR3 nucleotides are TGTGCCAGCAGCCAGGCCGGGGCGGGCGGCTACACCTTC. It specifies CASSQAGAGGYTF.

The chain links TRBV28 to TRBJ2-7; possibly TRBD1 for D (6 bases). V was trimmed by 6 bases and J by 2 bases, leaving 14 bases between them. CDR1 MDHEN and CDR2 SYDVKM come from the germline V gene. The CDR3 length is 14 residues. The CDR3 bases are TGTGCCAGCAGCCGCACGGACAGTGCCTACGAGCAGTACTTC. This sequence encodes CASSRTDSAYEQYF.

This sequence joins TRBV6-1 and TRBJ1-1, with D perhaps matching TRBD1 (5 bases). The germline CDR1 and CDR2 sequences are MNHNS and SASEGT. The ends were cut back, 2 bases at V and 4 bases at J, with 17 bases in the middle. This CDR3 spans 16 amino acids. CDR3 protein: CASSEIIRFGGTEAFF. CDR3 DNA: TGTGCCAGCAGTGAAATAATACGGTTTGGGGGCACTGAAGCTTTCTTT.

The chain is built from TRBV6-5 and TRBJ2-7; maybe TRBD1 (6 bases). Germline lookup yields CDR1 MNHEY and CDR2 SVGAGI. The CDR3 runs 16 residues. Trimming left V 2 bases short and J 4 bases short, with 18 bases between. This chain's CDR3 is CASSYSGQIDRYEQYF. The DNA of the CDR3 is TGTGCCAGCAGTTACAGCGGACAGATTGATAGATACGAGCAGTACTTC.

The gene calls are TRBV6-2 or TRBV6-3 and TRBJ2-1; D is unclear. With 6 bases removed from V and 9 bases from J, the gap between germline ends came to 12 bases. This CDR3 has 12 residues. Per germline, CDR1 MNHEY and CDR2 SVGEGT. The DNA for the CDR3 is TGTGCCAGCAGCCTGACTTGGGGTGAGCAGTTCTTC. Translating gives CASSLTWGEQFF.

CDR3 residues: CASSETWTEAFF. In DNA, the CDR3 is TGTGCCAGCAGTGAGACGTGGACTGAAGCTTTCTTT. V and J are TRBV6-1 and TRBJ1-1, with D uncertain. The CDR3 spans 12 residues. Germline-derived CDR1 and CDR2 are MNHNS and SASEGT. The ends were cut back, 3 bases at V and 5 bases at J, with 7 bases in the middle.

The chain links TRBV6-5 to TRBJ1-4; 9 bases align to TRBD1. The CDR3 is 15 residues long. CDR1 MNHEY and CDR2 SVGAGI come from the germline V gene. J was trimmed by 4 bases and V by 2 bases; bases with no gene match: 2. CDR3 DNA: TGTGCCAGCAGTTACAAGGACAGGGGTAATGAAAAACTGTTTTTT. Translating it yields CASSYKDRGNEKLFF.

The chain links TRBV4-1 to TRBJ2-1; perhaps TRBD2 as D (5 bases). Germline CDR1 reads MGHRA; CDR2 reads YSYEKL. Trimming shortened V by 1 base and J by 7 bases, and 11 bases separated the two germline ends. This CDR3 comprises 14 residues. The CDR3 nucleotides are TGCGCCAGCAGCCAAGGCCTGAGAGGGAATGAGCAGTTCTTC. Translated, it gives CASSQGLRGNEQFF.

This clone was picked up one time. This chain links TRBV7-3 with TRBJ1-6; D gene unclear. V lost 3 bases and J 10 bases, leaving 25 bases between the germline ends. Germline assignment: CDR1 SGHTA and CDR2 FQGTGA. The CDR3 sequence is 18 residues long. The CDR3 here is CASSLFGKTQARGSPLHF. Here the CDR3 DNA reads TGTGCCAGCAGCTTGTTCGGTAAAACCCAGGCCCGTGGGTCACCCCTCCACTTT.

This sequence joins TRBV7-2 and TRBJ2-7; D not resolved. The CDR3 contains 13 residues. CDR1 and CDR2 from the germline V gene are SGHTA and FQGNSA. Between the trimmed V and J ends, which lost 5 bases and 7 bases, there was a span of 15 bases. The CDR3 DNA follows: TGTGCCAGCAGCCTTCACCCCCCCAGGGAGCAGTACTTC. Protein: CASSLHPPREQYF.

The genes are TRBV7-8 and TRBJ2-2; 9 nucleotides line up with TRBD2. Germline V lookup: CDR1 SGHVS, CDR2 FQNEAQ. Losses at the gene ends were 1 base for V and 0 bases for J; bases not matched to a gene: 12. The CDR3 runs to 20 residues. As DNA, the CDR3 is TGTGCCAGCAGCTTAGTGGGGCTAGCGGGGCGTGCCGCGAACACCGGGGAGCTGTTTTTT. Translated, it gives CASSLVGLAGRAANTGELFF.

This clone was recorded a few times. This chain connects TRBV6-1 to TRBJ1-2; tentative D call: TRBD1 (5 bases). Germline V gene data show CDR1 as MNHNS and CDR2 as SASEGT. CDR3 size: 20 residues. Between the trimmed V and J ends, which lost 2 bases and 1 base, there was a span of 26 bases. The CDR3 reads CASSELLQDLHFYINYGYTF. DNA of the CDR3: TGTGCCAGCAGTGAACTCTTACAGGACCTCCATTTCTACATTAACTATGGCTACACCTTC.

The rearrangement links TRBV19 to TRBJ2-5, with TRBD2 matching 11 bases. V lost 5 bases, J lost 1 base, and 9 bases stayed unmatched. Per the germline V gene, CDR1 is LNHDA and CDR2 is SQIVND (reference sequence). The CDR3 has 17 residues. CDR3: CASSLGSGGASQETQYF. The CDR3 DNA follows: TGTGCCAGTAGTTTGGGTAGCGGGGGGGCCTCCCAAGAGACCCAGTACTTC.